The rows below give T cell receptor beta chains drawn from one sample of a study of blood T cell repertoires in COVID-19. TCRdb keeps only in-frame clones here, not all; method: immunoSEQ multiplex PCR. The sample comprises 90,000 to 100,000 clones, about nine tenths of which are singletons, and around 5% rests with the top ten. The sequencing sample was made of peripheral blood. The source is a man aged 45-65 years with acute or convalescent COVID-19. The CDR3 runs from the conserved cysteine through the conserved F or W. The D gene is left open where the match is weak. Some rows mark clone size as missing; the rest say once, few, many or name a class of expanded clone.

>TRBD2|TRBJ2-3|TRBV10-3|19|NA
TGTGCCATCACAGTGGGGCCTAGCGGGAATTTCGGGAGCACAGATACGCAGTATTTT
CAITVGPSGNFGSTDTQYF
>TRBD1|TRBJ2-1|TRBV28|15|NA
TGTGCCAGCAGCTCAGACGGACAGGGGAAGGCTGAGCAGTTCTTC
CASSSDGQGKAEQFF
>TRBD1|TRBJ1-3|TRBV7-6|16|NA
TGTGCCAGCAGCCCAGGGGCCCGGACAGGGGGAAACACCATATATTTT
CASSPGARTGGNTIYF
>NA|TRBJ2-3|TRBV7-8|20|NA
TGTGCCAGCAGCTTAGTCACTCCCTCTCCACTATTAATTAGCACAGATACGCAGTATTTT
CASSLVTPSPLLISTDTQYF
>NA|TRBJ2-5|TRBV11-2|13|once
TGTGCCAGCAGCTTAGGCCAGCAAGAGACCCAGTACTTC
CASSLGQQETQYF
>TRBD2|TRBJ2-7|TRBV30|13|NA
TGTGCCTGGAGTAGTAGCGGGAGCCACGAGCAGTACTTC
CAWSSSGSHEQYF
>TRBD2|TRBJ2-3|TRBV18|16|NA
TGTGCCAGCTCTCCTCTCAGAGCGGGAGGGCCGGATACGCAGTATTTT
CASSPLRAGGPDTQYF
>TRBD1|TRBJ1-1|TRBV2|15|NA
TGTGCCAGCAGTGGAGGGACAGTCGCGAACACTGAAGCTTTCTTT
CASSGGTVANTEAFF
>NA|TRBJ2-7|TRBV15|13|NA
TGTGCCACCAGCGACGGGGGCTCCTACGAGCAGTACTTC
CATSDGGSYEQYF
>NA|TRBJ2-4|TRBV15|13|NA
TGTGCCACCGAAAGCGGACTTGGGAACATTCAGTACTTC
CATESGLGNIQYF
>TRBD1|TRBJ2-5|TRBV7-2|16|NA
TGTGCCAGCAGCTTAGGTCCAGGGGGTTTGCGAGAGACCCAGTACTTC
CASSLGPGGLRETQYF
>TRBD1|TRBJ2-7|TRBV7-9|14|NA
TGTGCCAGCAGCAGGGACAGGGGAATCTACGAGCAGTACTTC
CASSRDRGIYEQYF
>NA|TRBJ2-5|TRBV5-1|14|NA
TGCGCCAGCAGCTTGGCCGGGTTCCAAGAGACCCAGTACTTC
CASSLAGFQETQYF
>NA|TRBJ2-5|TRBV27|15|NA
TGTGCCAGCAGTTTAGGACCCAGGAGGCAAGAGACCCAGTACTTC
CASSLGPRRQETQYF
>NA|TRBJ2-7|TRBV11-3|13|NA
TGTGCCAGCAGCTTAACCGGGAACTACGAGCAGTACTTC
CASSLTGNYEQYF
>TRBD2|TRBJ2-1|TRBV5-1|15|NA
TGCGCCAGCAGCCCCGGGACTAGCGGCCCCCTCGGGCAGTTCTTC
CASSPGTSGPLGQFF
>NA|TRBJ1-4|TRBV27|15|NA
TGTGCCAGCAGTATAAGGAGGGGTGGGGATGAAAAACTGTTTTTT
CASSIRRGGDEKLFF
>TRBD1|TRBJ2-3|TRBV5-4|16|NA
TGTGCCAGCAGCTTGCTGGACAGGCCTGGGGCAGATACGCAGTATTTT
CASSLLDRPGADTQYF
>TRBD1|TRBJ2-7|TRBV3-1/TRBV3-2|14|NA
TGTGCCAGCGTCTCGGGACAGGGTCGGGACGAGCAGTACTTC
CASVSGQGRDEQYF
>TRBD2|TRBJ2-2|TRBV28|19|NA
TGTGCCAGCAGCCCCGCCCCGGGACTAGCGGGAAATGAGCCCGGGGAGCTGTTTTTT
CASSPAPGLAGNEPGELFF
>TRBD1|TRBJ1-1|TRBV24-1|15|once
TGTGCCACCAGTGATTCTCGACAGGGGTACACTGAAGCTTTCTTT
CATSDSRQGYTEAFF
>TRBD1|TRBJ2-7|TRBV11-2|16|NA
TGTGCCAGCAGTACCCTCAGGGGGTTGCGCTCGTACGAGCAGTACTTC
CASSTLRGLRSYEQYF
>NA|TRBJ1-5|TRBV19|13|NA
TGTGCCAGTAGGAAAGGGGCCCTCAGGCCCCAGCATTTT
CASRKGALRPQHF
>NA|TRBJ1-5|TRBV7-6|13|NA
TGTGCCAGCAGCCAGGACTGGAATCAGCCCCAGCATTTT
CASSQDWNQPQHF
>NA|TRBJ1-5|TRBV11-3|15|NA
TGTGCCAGCAGCTTAGGTCCAGGGCGGAATCAGCCCCAGCATTTT
CASSLGPGRNQPQHF
>NA|TRBJ1-2|TRBV5-4|17|NA
TGTGCCAGCAGCTTTGGCGGCGCCGGCCCCATTCGCTATGGCTACACCTTC
CASSFGGAGPIRYGYTF
>NA|TRBJ1-5|TRBV6-5|13|NA
TGTGCCGGCAACGGGGGTCACAATCAGCCCCAGCATTTT
CAGNGGHNQPQHF
>TRBD2|TRBJ2-7|TRBV27|19|NA
TGTGCCAGCAGTCGAACCACACTAGCGGGAGGTAGCAGCTCCTACGAGCAGTACTTC
CASSRTTLAGGSSSYEQYF
>NA|TRBJ2-7|TRBV4-3|15|NA
TGCGCCAGCAGCCAAGAGCGGGACAGTCTGCGTGAGCAGTACTTC
CASSQERDSLREQYF
>NA|TRBJ1-4|TRBV18|14|NA
TGTGCCAGCTCACCTTGGCTAACTAATGAAAAACTGTTTTTT
CASSPWLTNEKLFF
>NA|TRBJ1-2|TRBV5-6|13|once
TGTGCCAGCAGCTCCAGGGGCTACTATGGCTACACCTTC
CASSSRGYYGYTF
>TRBD1|TRBJ1-1|TRBV19|17|many
TGTGCCAGTAGTATTCCACCTGGACAGGGAGAGAACACTGAAGCTTTCTTT
CASSIPPGQGENTEAFF
>NA|TRBJ1-2|TRBV5-1|12|NA
TGCGCCAGCAGCTTGGCCTTCGGGAGCTACACCTTC
CASSLAFGSYTF
>NA|TRBJ2-3|TRBV24-1|14|few
TGTGCCACCAGTGCAGTCGACAGCACATATACGCAGTATTTT
CATSAVDSTYTQYF
>TRBD1|TRBJ2-5|TRBV5-1|16|NA
TGCGCCAGCAGCCTGGAAGGACAGGGGTCCCAAGAGACCCAGTACTTC
CASSLEGQGSQETQYF
>TRBD1|TRBJ1-5|TRBV18|14|few
TGTGCCAGCTCACCCTCACAGGGGAATCAGCCCCAGCATTTT
CASSPSQGNQPQHF
>NA|TRBJ2-1|TRBV5-6|17|NA
TGTGCCAGCAGCCCTCAAACGGGACTTCCTAAAGCCGATGAGCAGTTCTTC
CASSPQTGLPKADEQFF
>TRBD1|TRBJ1-3|TRBV7-2|16|NA
TGTGCCAGCAGCACCGGACAGGGAAGGGGTGGAAACACCATATATTTT
CASSTGQGRGGNTIYF
>NA|TRBJ1-2|TRBV30|12|few
TGTGCCTGGAGTGTGTCGAGCTATGGCTACACCTTC
CAWSVSSYGYTF
>TRBD2|TRBJ2-7|TRBV20-1|16|NA
TGCAGTGCTAGTGGACTAGCGGGAGGGGAAGCCTACGAGCAGTACTTC
CSASGLAGGEAYEQYF
>NA|TRBJ2-7|TRBV5-4|15|NA
TGTGCCAGCAGCTTGGAATCGGGGGTTGGCTACGAGCAGTACTTC
CASSLESGVGYEQYF
>TRBD1|TRBJ2-7|TRBV6-5|16|once
TGTGCCAGCAGTTACTCGCATTCGGACAGGGCCTACGAGCAGTACTTC
CASSYSHSDRAYEQYF
>TRBD2|TRBJ2-2|TRBV18|16|NA
TGTGCCAGCTCACCACCTAGCGGGGTAAACACCGGGGAGCTGTTTTTT
CASSPPSGVNTGELFF
>NA|TRBJ1-2|TRBV6-4|14|few
TGTGCCAGCAGTGACTTTAAACAGGGAAATGGCTACACCTTC
CASSDFKQGNGYTF
>NA|TRBJ2-2|TRBV6-2/TRBV6-3|16|NA
TGTGCCAGCAGTTACCCAGGTCAGGGGAACACCGGGGAGCTGTTTTTT
CASSYPGQGNTGELFF
>TRBD1|TRBJ1-3|TRBV2|14|NA
TGTGCCAGGTCTAGGGGGCAAGCAGGAAACACCATATATTTT
CARSRGQAGNTIYF
>NA|TRBJ1-3|TRBV25-1|16|NA
TGTGCCAGCAGTGAATATTACGGGGAAGCTGGAAACACCATATATTTT
CASSEYYGEAGNTIYF
>TRBD1|TRBJ1-2|TRBV5-1|14|NA
TGCGCCAGCAGCTATGACAGGGAGGACTATGGCTACACCTTC
CASSYDREDYGYTF
>NA|TRBJ1-5|TRBV6-4|13|NA
TGTGCCAGCAGTGAGTTAGGAGGTCAGCCCCAGCATTTT
CASSELGGQPQHF